This is a list of T cell receptor beta chains from one sample in a study of T cells after yellow fever vaccination. TCRdb analysed the 5' RACE reads with MiXCR anew, one entry per CDR3 protein. The sample consists of just under 600,000 distinct CDR3 sequences, about 13% of them appearing once. Specimen: PBMCs, collected on the day of the yellow fever booster vaccination. Receptor source: a man aged 25-45 years who received the YFV17D yellow fever vaccine. The conserved cysteine and the conserved F or W are not part of the CDR3 here.

j_call: TRBJ1-5
v_call: TRBV5-6
cdr3_aa: ASSFWGYGNQPQH

j_call: TRBJ1-2
v_call: TRBV20-1
cdr3_aa: SARNGQGVGYT

j_call: TRBJ2-2
v_call: TRBV20-1
cdr3_aa: SARESSSYTGELF

j_call: TRBJ1-1
v_call: TRBV7-8
cdr3_aa: ASSLATVGMYTEAF

j_call: TRBJ2-6
v_call: TRBV20-1
cdr3_aa: SALRDFSSGANVLT

j_call: TRBJ2-5
v_call: TRBV2
cdr3_aa: ASSQGTSIQTQY

j_call: TRBJ1-6
v_call: TRBV7-2
cdr3_aa: ASSLGAGYNNSPLH

j_call: TRBJ1-2
v_call: TRBV18
cdr3_aa: ASSPGQPSRGYT

j_call: TRBJ1-1
v_call: TRBV9
cdr3_aa: ASSVGSTGSGTEAF

j_call: TRBJ1-2
v_call: TRBV7-9
cdr3_aa: ASTLGFGYT

j_call: TRBJ2-5
v_call: TRBV5-1
cdr3_aa: ASSSPGGEETQY

j_call: TRBJ2-5
v_call: TRBV29-1
cdr3_aa: SVEMGFGGGAETQY

j_call: TRBJ1-6
v_call: TRBV20-1
cdr3_aa: SARESNSPLH

j_call: TRBJ2-7
v_call: TRBV12-3/TRBV12-4
cdr3_aa: ASRLRDPHHYEQY

j_call: TRBJ1-2
v_call: TRBV20-1
cdr3_aa: SAPRDRADGYT

j_call: TRBJ1-1
v_call: TRBV18
cdr3_aa: ASSSIGGAAEAF

j_call: TRBJ2-7
v_call: TRBV7-2
cdr3_aa: ASSYQTWEKQY

j_call: TRBJ2-7
v_call: TRBV20-1
cdr3_aa: SAPPRPLSSYEQY

j_call: TRBJ2-1
v_call: TRBV5-6
cdr3_aa: ASSLAGGTRRAEF

j_call: TRBJ1-5
v_call: TRBV30
cdr3_aa: ACSRGANQPQH

j_call: TRBJ2-2
v_call: TRBV29-1
cdr3_aa: SVIAPAGELF

j_call: TRBJ2-1
v_call: TRBV6-2/TRBV6-3
cdr3_aa: ASTQGANEQF

j_call: TRBJ2-1
v_call: TRBV6-2/TRBV6-3
cdr3_aa: ASSMSLGGIYNEQF

j_call: TRBJ2-5
v_call: TRBV29-1
cdr3_aa: SVTGTGGETETQY

j_call: TRBJ2-7
v_call: TRBV10-2
cdr3_aa: ASSEATSSYEQY

j_call: TRBJ2-5
v_call: TRBV7-2
cdr3_aa: ASIPDRVTSAAQY